Sequencing of this TCR beta chain was carried out in a study of T cells in localized non-small cell lung cancer (TCRdb year 2020). Turning to the overall study: T cell repertoires of 236 early-stage NSCLC patients were analyzed, with tumors being compared against uninvolved tumor-adjacent lungs. The cohort consisted of around 250 treatment-naive NSCLC patients whose localized lung tumors had been resected. The mean age of the NSCLC patients was about 67 years, with fewer than 150 men and 85 to 110 women.

Study-wide findings and limitations: Of the top 100 tumor clones, a median of approximately 60 were detected in paired uninvolved adjacent lung; roughly 29 were also among that lung's top 100. Because the study design was exploratory, TCR variables were selected using unadjusted p-values without false-discovery rate correction. Longer overall survival was associated with higher T cell density in blood, whereas shorter survival was associated with higher clonality in adjacent lung. Uninvolved tumor-adjacent lung showed the highest T cell clonality, higher than tumor, which suggests more focused antigenic responses in the adjacent lung. Because multi-region tumor sequencing was not done, intratumor heterogeneity could not be ruled out.

At diagnosis, tumor, uninvolved tumor-adjacent lung and peripheral blood were collected and then preserved as a mix of FFPE and fresh-frozen material. For TCR repertoire profiling, the blood samples were analyzed as peripheral blood mononuclear cells. The immunoSEQ Assay was used to sequence TCR beta CDR3 regions from DNA. As for the original processing: To compute T cell density, TCR beta template counts were normalized to usable DNA, which was estimated by amplifying housekeeping genes. Richness was estimated using the preseqR package, with extrapolation to 400,000 templates for PBMC samples and to 120,000 templates for tissue samples. Clonality was calculated as one minus Pielou's evenness. Differential abundance testing on productive amino-acid clonotypes, with a minimum total count of 5 and an alpha of 0.1, was used to identify tissue-enriched TCRs. The Jaccard Index and the Morisita Overlap Index were used to measure how much the repertoires overlapped between compartments. GLIPH clustered TCR beta CDR3s with public tetramer-defined viral CDR3s; viral motifs required at least three viral sequences plus V-gene enrichment. The clones in this table, taken by TCRdb from immuneACCESS, are in-frame only. Not every clone is retained; where verified, under half of the shortfall comes from an unresolved V gene, and the cause of the rest is unknown. That table furnishes V, J and clone size, whereas the DNA furnished D and trimming. This sample lists 15,000 to 20,000 clones; nearly 90% were detected once. 1.2% of the sample is held by the ten biggest clonotypes.

As concerns this clone: Its target antigen remains unknown. The sample holds no much larger clone one base away, and base qualities are not on file.

The germline V gene supplies CDR1 MDHEN and CDR2 SYDVKM. The CDR3 holds 11 amino acids from the cysteine to the phenylalanine. Just the 33-base CDR3 DNA is kept, in frame starting at base 1. V and J are trimmed by 7 bases and 13 bases, and the gene matches miss 7 bases of the junction. This receptor was obtained from a woman aged 35-75 years with stage III lung adenocarcinoma. Recombination connected TRBV28 to TRBJ2-4; 7 junctional bases match TRBD1. The material was peripheral blood mononuclear cells, obtained before any cancer treatment. At the DNA level, the sequence is TGTGCCAGCAATATTGGGGACAGACAGTACTTC. Its protein product is CASNIGDRQYF.